A single sample gave rise to the 25 T cell receptor beta chains below, sequenced in a study of CD8+CD57+ T cells in acquired aplastic anemia. The study profiled TCR beta VDJ and CDR3 using genomic DNA as template. A single record per CDR3 protein comes from TCRdb applying MiXCR to the reads. The data contain 200,000 to 250,000 distinct CDR3 sequences, 65% of them singletons. Sequenced patients had shown CD8+CD57+ cell expansion by flow cytometry. Sequencing was done on a sample of sorted CD4+, CD8+, or CD8+CD57+ T cells (not recorded which) from PBMCs. These TCRs come from a human donor with aplastic anemia.

As concerns this clonotype: A read error may account for a junction end that differs from germline. This chain links TRBV7-3 with TRBJ2-3; 10 bases line up with TRBD1. Germline V lookup: CDR1 SGHTA, CDR2 FQGTGA. The CDR3 runs 12 residues. In DNA form, the CDR3 reads TGTGCCAGCAGCGGATCGACAGGGGGCCCACATTTT. The encoded protein is CASSGSTGGPHF.

To note about this clonotype: This may arise from a read error, as a much more abundant clone is one base away. The chain joins TRBV5-1 to TRBJ2-1; perhaps TRBD2 as D (7 bases). The CDR3 is made up of 15 amino acids. In germline, CDR1 is SGHRS, CDR2 YFSETQ. The CDR3 spells CASSLEGGTYNEQLF. The CDR3 DNA is TGCGCCAGCAGCTTGGAGGGGGGGACCTACAATGAGCAGCTCTTC.

The chain couples TRBV10-1 to TRBJ2-3; perhaps TRBD2 as D (6 bases). The CDR3 has 12 residues. Trimming took off 5 bases at V and 9 bases at J, with 12 bases between the two ends. Germline-derived CDR1 and CDR2 are WNHNN and SYGVQD (reference sequence). CDR3 loop: CASSPAGTTQYF. DNA for the CDR3: TGCGCCAGCAGTCCTGCGGGGACCACGCAGTATTTT.

The gene calls are TRBV7-9 and TRBJ2-3; 12 bases agree with TRBD2. J lost 2 bases, V lost 5 bases, and 5 bases had no gene match. Germline loops: CDR1 SEHNR, CDR2 FQNEAQ (reference sequence). This CDR3 is built from 16 residues. The CDR3 is CASSRTSGTSTDTQYF. DNA for the CDR3: TGTGCCAGCAGCAGGACTAGCGGGACTTCCACAGATACGCAGTATTTT. Using reference TRBV7-9 and TRBJ2-3 for the parts outside the CDR3, the full variable domain is DTGVSQNPRHKITKRGQNVTFRCDPISEHNRLYWYRQTLGQGPEFLTYFQNEAQLEKSRLLSDRFSAERPKGSFSTLEIQRTEQGDSAMYLCASSRTSGTSTDTQYFGPGTRLTVL.

CDR3 protein: CASSLDLGPSSYNEQFF. CDR3 nucleotides: TGTGCCAGCAGCTTAGATCTCGGCCCCAGCTCCTACAATGAGCAGTTCTTC. This chain uses TRBV7-8 with TRBJ2-1; unclear D gene. Trimming pared 1 base from V and 0 bases from J, leaving 13 bases between. Germline V gene lookup returns CDR1 SGHVS and CDR2 FQNEAQ. The CDR3 is 17 amino acids. The full variable domain, in which reference TRBV7-8 and TRBJ2-1 provide the parts outside the CDR3, is GAGVSQSPRYKVAKRGQDVALRCDPISGHVSLFWYQQALGQGPEFLTYFQNEAQLDKSGLPSDRFFAERPEGSVSTLKIQRTQQEDSAVYLCASSLDLGPSSYNEQFFGPGTRLTVL.

The genes are TRBV24-1 and TRBJ2-7, with 9 nucleotides matching TRBD1. Germline V gene data show CDR1 as KGHDR and CDR2 as SFDVKD. V lost 4 bases to trimming and J lost 2 bases; unmatched junction nucleotides: 5. CDR3 length: 15 amino acids. The CDR3 DNA reads as TGTGCCACCAGTGACCGGGACAGGGTTCCCTACGAGCAGTACTTC. Encoded protein: CATSDRDRVPYEQYF.

This CDR3 reads CASSWTNTGELFF. As DNA, the CDR3 is TGTGCCAGCAGTTGGACGAACACCGGGGAGCTGTTTTTT. The gene calls are TRBV7-7 and TRBJ2-2; D is ambiguous. V dropped 6 bases and J dropped 0 bases, with 5 bases sitting between them. This CDR3 is built from 13 residues. CDR1 is SSHAT and CDR2 is FNYEAQ in the germline V gene (reference sequence). The whole variable domain, remainder taken from reference TRBV7-7 and TRBJ2-2, is GAGVSQSPRYKVTKRGQDVTLRCDPISSHATLYWYQQALGQGPEFLTYFNYEAQPDKSGLPSDRFSAERPEGSISTLTIQRTEQRDSAMYRCASSWTNTGELFFGEGSRLTVL.

The chain carries TRBV2 and TRBJ1-2; the D is unclear. From germline, CDR1 is SNHLY and CDR2 FYNNEI. With 4 bases removed from V and 0 bases from J, the gap between germline ends came to 12 bases. There are 15 residues in the CDR3. The CDR3 nucleotides read TGTGCCAGCAGTGTGGCGGAGACTACTAACTATGGCTACACCTTC. Translated: CASSVAETTNYGYTF.

This clonotype was counted between two and nine times. The chain carries TRBV2 and TRBJ2-7, with D possibly matching TRBD2 (6 bases). Trimming took off 6 bases at V and 3 bases at J, with 12 bases between the two ends. The CDR3 has 13 residues. Germline CDR1 reads SNHLY; CDR2 reads FYNNEI. The CDR3 DNA reads as TGTGCCAGCAGGCCGCTGGGAGGCTACGAGCAGTACTTC. It is translated as CASRPLGGYEQYF.

This clonotype was seen only a few times. The genes are TRBV29-1 and TRBJ2-7; the D gene is possibly TRBD2 (5 bases). The CDR3 consists of 11 residues. Trimming removed 6 bases at V and 10 bases at J, with 16 bases between. CDR1 and CDR2 from the germline V gene are SQVTM and ANQGSEA. This CDR3 reads CSVGILGRQYF. The CDR3 DNA reads TGCAGCGTCGGTATACTAGGCCGACAGTACTTC.

The genes are TRBV15 and TRBJ2-5; 8 bases align to TRBD1. Germline values: CDR1 LNHNV, CDR2 YYDKDF (reference sequence). V lost 1 base and J lost 3; bases outside the gene matches: 7. The CDR3 is 16 residues long. In DNA, the CDR3 is TGTGCCACCAGCAGAGGGGGGACAGGAGGGAAAGAGACCCAGTACTTC. Encoded protein: CATSRGGTGGKETQYF.

The J gene is TRBJ2-1, the V gene TRBV7-8, with TRBD2 identical over 13 bases. V was pared by 5 bases and J by 15 bases, with 10 bases of the junction left unmatched. The germline gives CDR1 SGHVS, CDR2 FQNEAQ. The CDR3 is 14 amino acids. DNA for the CDR3: TGTGCCAGCAGCCGGACTAGCGGGAGCTGGGATCGGTTCTTC. Its protein is CASSRTSGSWDRFF.

The gene calls are TRBV10-1 and TRBJ2-5; TRBD2 agrees at 9 bases. The germline gives CDR1 WNHNN, CDR2 SYGVQD (reference sequence). The CDR3 has 15 amino acids. The V and J ends lost 3 bases and 2 bases, in that order; junction bases with no gene match: 4. The CDR3 loop reads CASSDQTSGQETQYF. DNA for the CDR3: TGCGCCAGCAGTGACCAGACTAGCGGACAAGAGACCCAGTACTTC.

This clonotype was observed a few times. J is TRBJ1-2 and V is TRBV9; TRBD1 is a possible D gene (5 bases). The length of the CDR3 is 13 residues. Germline V gene data show CDR1 as SGDLS and CDR2 as YYNGEE. V shed 4 bases and J shed 4 bases, with 11 bases lying between them. The CDR3 spells CASSSTGGYGYTF. DNA of the CDR3: TGTGCCAGCAGCTCGACCGGGGGCTATGGCTACACCTTC.

This clonotype has a single count. The V gene is TRBV20-1, the J gene TRBJ2-7; 8 bases fit TRBD1. CDR1 is DFQATT, CDR2 SNEGSKA, per germline (reference sequence). The junction had 10 bases not matched to a gene; V was cut back by 1 base and J by 5 bases. CDR3 length: 15 amino acids. The CDR3 sequence: CSARARTGPAHEQYF. As DNA, the CDR3 is TGCAGTGCTAGAGCGAGGACAGGGCCAGCCCACGAGCAGTACTTC.

The rearrangement joins TRBV7-9 to TRBJ2-3; D is perhaps TRBD1 (6 bases). V shed 1 base and J shed 4 bases, with 18 bases lying between them. The V gene's germline CDR1 is SEHNR and CDR2 FQNEAQ (reference sequence). There are 17 residues in the CDR3. CDR3 nucleotides: TGTGCCAGCAGCTTAGTCACAGGGATGATGATCTCAGATACGCAGTATTTT. Its protein product is CASSLVTGMMISDTQYF. The variable domain in full, completed from reference TRBV7-9 and TRBJ2-3, reads DTGVSQNPRHKITKRGQNVTFRCDPISEHNRLYWYRQTLGQGPEFLTYFQNEAQLEKSRLLSDRFSAERPKGSFSTLEIQRTEQGDSAMYLCASSLVTGMMISDTQYFGPGTRLTVL.

V is TRBV19 and J is TRBJ1-6; 7 bases are a match to TRBD1. Trimming removed 5 bases from V and 6 bases from J; junction bases left unmatched: 7. Germline lookup yields CDR1 LNHDA and CDR2 SQIVND (reference sequence). The length of the CDR3 is 15 residues. The CDR3 region is CASSEDRAPNSPLHF. The CDR3 bases are TGTGCCAGTAGTGAAGACAGGGCCCCTAATTCACCCCTCCACTTT. The full variable domain, in which reference TRBV19 and TRBJ1-6 provide the parts outside the CDR3, is DGGITQSPKYLFRKEGQNVTLSCEQNLNHDAMYWYRQDPGQGLRLIYYSQIVNDFQKGDIAEGYSVSREKKESFPLTVTSAQKNPTAFYLCASSEDRAPNSPLHFGNGTRLTVT.

The chain employs TRBV12-3 or TRBV12-4 and TRBJ2-3; D is unclear. Trimming pared 2 bases from V and 6 bases from J, leaving 3 bases between. The CDR3 covers 11 residues. The CDR3, as DNA: TGTGCCAGCAGTTTAATGGATACGCAGTATTTT. It encodes CASSLMDTQYF.

This chain uses TRBV5-4 with TRBJ2-1, with a weak D call TRBD1 (5 bases). The ends were cut back, 0 bases at V and 3 bases at J, with 10 bases in the middle. Germline V gene lookup returns CDR1 SGHNT and CDR2 YYREEE (reference sequence). The CDR3 loop spans 15 amino acids. CDR3 loop: CASSLEGSLYNEQFF. The DNA of the CDR3 is TGTGCCAGCAGCTTGGAGGGGTCCCTCTACAATGAGCAGTTCTTC.

The V gene is TRBV7-2, the J gene TRBJ1-2; no firm D call. Between the trimmed V and J ends, which lost 8 bases and 1 base, there was a span of 11 bases. This CDR3 contains 13 residues. Germline loops: CDR1 SGHTA, CDR2 FQGNSA. CDR3 nucleotides: TGTGCCAGCCTGCTTGCCGGTAACTATGGCTACACCTTC. Residues: CASLLAGNYGYTF.

The rearrangement links TRBV14 to TRBJ1-1; D unresolved. Germline V CDR1 and CDR2: SGHDN, FVKESK. Deletions cut 1 base from V and 4 bases from J, with 7 bases between. CDR3 length equals 13 residues. CDR3 amino acids: CASSQVAATEAFF. The CDR3 coding sequence is TGTGCCAGCAGCCAAGTGGCAGCCACTGAAGCTTTCTTT.

This chain connects TRBV10-3 to TRBJ2-7, with D perhaps matching TRBD1 (6 bases). Germline values: CDR1 ENHRY, CDR2 SYGVKD. Between the trimmed V and J ends, which lost 6 bases and 3 bases, there was a span of 15 bases. This CDR3 has 14 residues. The CDR3 DNA follows: TGTGCCATCAGCGGGACACCAGTCAGCTACGAGCAGTACTTC. Encoded protein: CAISGTPVSYEQYF.

This rearrangement joins TRBV25-1 to TRBJ2-7, with TRBD1 as a possible D gene (8 bases). CDR3 length equals 17 residues. In germline, CDR1 is MGHDK, CDR2 SYGVNS. V lost 4 bases, J lost 0 bases, and 19 bases lay in between. The CDR3 DNA sequence: TGTGCCAGCAGTGGGATCACAGGGGGGGACAGCTCCTACGAGCAGTACTTC. Its translation is CASSGITGGDSSYEQYF.

The genes are TRBV7-2 and TRBJ2-3, with TRBD2 matching over 7 bases. The CDR3 consists of 14 residues. Germline V lookup: CDR1 SGHTA, CDR2 FQGNSA. The V gene end was trimmed by 1 base and the J gene end by 13 bases; junction bases not matched to a gene: 11. The CDR3 nucleotides read TGTGCCAGCAGCTTAGTACCGGGAGGAGATAAGAAGTATTTT. This gives the protein CASSLVPGGDKKYF. The whole variable domain, filled in from reference TRBV7-2 and TRBJ2-3, reads GAGVSQSPSNKVTEKGKDVELRCDPISGHTALYWYRQSLGQGLEFLIYFQGNSAPDKSGLPSDRFSAERTGGSVSTLTIQRTQQEDSAVYLCASSLVPGGDKKYFGPGTRLTVL.

The CDR3 nucleotides read TGCAGCGTTGCAACAGGGGAAGGCACTGAAGCTTTCTTT. This codes for CSVATGEGTEAFF. This chain joins TRBV29-1 and TRBJ1-1; 7 bases are shared with TRBD1. The V gene end was trimmed by 4 bases and the J gene end by 4 bases; junction bases not matched to a gene: 6. The length of the CDR3 is 13 residues. Germline CDR1 is SQVTM and CDR2 is ANQGSEA.